This TCR beta chain emerged from a study of control samples from healthy donors and cancer patients. Assay used: immunoSEQ multiplex PCR; TCRdb lists only in-frame clones, some missing. The sample has about 130,000 clones, roughly 89% seen once; the top ten hold around 5.4%. This CDR3 is built from 14 residues. Germline values: CDR1 LNHDA, CDR2 SQIVND (reference sequence). After removal of 3 bases from V and 11 bases from J, the junction contained 9 bases not matched to a gene. The TCR originated in a man between 18 and 29 years old in good health. Sequencing was done on a sample of blood. The chain is built from TRBV19 and TRBJ1-1; 10 bases fit TRBD1. CDR3 residues: CASSMDRGDLDAFF. In nucleotides, the CDR3 is TGTGCCAGTAGTATGGACAGGGGGGACCTTGATGCTTTCTTT.